Below, 8 T cell receptor beta chains from the same sample are listed, as sequenced in a study of response to subunit inactivated influenza vaccine. One entry per CDR3 protein results from TCRdb running MiXCR on the RT-PCR reads. The profile shows 450,000 to 700,000 distinct CDR3 sequences, 13% to 15% of them singletons. The starting material was PBMCs from blood, obtained roughly 12 days after vaccination. The receptors were sampled from a man in his forties or fifties who received an inactivated influenza vaccine.

The chain couples TRBV20-1 to TRBJ2-7; 9 nucleotides agree with TRBD2. J gave up 3 bases and V 3 bases, and 18 bases lay outside the gene matches. The V gene's germline CDR1 is DFQATT and CDR2 SNEGSKA (reference sequence). The CDR3 has 18 amino acids. The CDR3 bases are TGCAGTGCTAGCTATCGGAGCGGGAGGCCGAAGGTACTCTACGAGCAGTACTTC. Residues: CSASYRSGRPKVLYEQYF.

The rearrangement links TRBV27 to TRBJ2-3; D may be TRBD2 (5 bases). CDR3 size: 14 residues. V was clipped by 6 bases and J by 0 bases, with 10 bases between them. Germline V lookup: CDR1 MNHEY, CDR2 SMNVEV (reference sequence). The CDR3 is CASSYSESTDTQYF. DNA for the CDR3: TGTGCCAGCAGCTATAGCGAGAGCACAGATACGCAGTATTTT.

The rearrangement uses TRBV6-1 and TRBJ2-3; D is tentatively TRBD1 or TRBD2 (6 bases each). With 6 bases removed from V and 0 bases from J, the gap between germline ends came to 16 bases. Germline-derived CDR1 and CDR2 are MNHNS and SASEGT. This CDR3 spans 16 amino acids. CDR3 region: CASSFRGRPSTDTQYF. CDR3 bases: TGTGCCAGCAGCTTCCGGGGGCGGCCTAGCACAGATACGCAGTATTTT.

In its sample, this clonotype was seen many times. The chain links TRBV5-5 to TRBJ1-2; the D is unclear. Trimming took off 0 bases at V and 0 bases at J, with 15 bases between the two ends. The CDR3 loop spans 17 amino acids. Looked up from germline, CDR1 is SGHKS and CDR2 is YYEKEE (reference sequence). CDR3 amino acids: CASSLEDFIRANYGYTF. The CDR3 bases are TGTGCCAGCAGCTTGGAGGATTTCATAAGAGCTAACTATGGCTACACCTTC.

This clonotype has only a few counts. The V call is TRBV20-1, the J call TRBJ1-1; perhaps TRBD1 as D (5 bases). The V and J ends lost 4 bases and 5 bases respectively, with 17 bases between them. The CDR3 sequence is 14 residues long. Germline V gene data show CDR1 as DFQATT and CDR2 as SNEGSKA (reference sequence). The CDR3 nucleotides read TGCAGTGCTATAAGAGGACCTGGGGGGACTGAAGCTTTCTTT. Amino acids: CSAIRGPGGTEAFF.

This clonotype was seen many times. This CDR3 reads CASRSGGGYEQFF. CDR3 sequence (DNA): TGTGCCAGCAGGTCCGGGGGAGGATATGAGCAGTTCTTC. The rearrangement joins TRBV12-3 or TRBV12-4 to TRBJ2-1; D perhaps matches TRBD2 (6 bases). This CDR3 has 13 residues. Trimming took off 6 bases at V and 8 bases at J, with 14 bases between the two ends.

This clonotype was seen only a few times. The chain combines TRBV7-2 with TRBJ2-3; D is perhaps TRBD1 or TRBD2 (6 bases each). The germline V gene has CDR1 SGHTA and CDR2 FQGNSA. Between the trimmed V and J ends, which lost 3 bases and 10 bases, there was a span of 14 bases. The CDR3 has 13 residues. The DNA for the CDR3 is TGTGCCAGCAGCTTTAGGGGGGCCTTTGCGCAGTATTTT. This translates into CASSFRGAFAQYF. Filled out from reference TRBV7-2 and TRBJ2-3, the complete variable domain reads GAGVSQSPSNKVTEKGKDVELRCDPISGHTALYWYRQSLGQGLEFLIYFQGNSAPDKSGLPSDRFSAERTGGSVSTLTIQRTQQEDSAVYLCASSFRGAFAQYFGPGTRLTVL.

This chain joins TRBV20-1 and TRBJ1-4; 10 bases agree with TRBD1. With 5 bases clipped from V and 5 bases from J, the junction kept 2 bases outside the gene matches. CDR3 length equals 13 residues. CDR1 DFQATT and CDR2 SNEGSKA come from the germline V gene (reference sequence). The CDR3 spells CSAGDRGNEKLFF. CDR3 nucleotides: TGCAGTGCTGGGGACAGGGGCAATGAAAAACTGTTTTTT.